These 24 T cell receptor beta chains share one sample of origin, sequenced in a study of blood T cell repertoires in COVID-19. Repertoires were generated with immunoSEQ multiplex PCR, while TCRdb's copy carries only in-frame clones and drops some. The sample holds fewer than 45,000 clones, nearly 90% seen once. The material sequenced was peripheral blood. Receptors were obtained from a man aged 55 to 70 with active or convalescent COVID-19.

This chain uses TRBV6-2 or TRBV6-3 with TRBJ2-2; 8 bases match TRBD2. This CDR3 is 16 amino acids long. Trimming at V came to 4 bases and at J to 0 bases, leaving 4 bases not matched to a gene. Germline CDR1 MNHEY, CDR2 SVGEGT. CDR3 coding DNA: TGTGCCAGCAGTTGGGCCGGGAGGGCGAACACCGGGGAGCTGTTTTTT. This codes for CASSWAGRANTGELFF.

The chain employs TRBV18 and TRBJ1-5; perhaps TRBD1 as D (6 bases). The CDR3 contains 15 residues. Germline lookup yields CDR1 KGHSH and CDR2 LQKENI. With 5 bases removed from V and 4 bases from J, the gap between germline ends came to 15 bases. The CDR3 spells CASSEDQGPNQPQHF. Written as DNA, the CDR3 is TGTGCCAGCTCAGAAGACCAGGGGCCTAATCAGCCCCAGCATTTT.

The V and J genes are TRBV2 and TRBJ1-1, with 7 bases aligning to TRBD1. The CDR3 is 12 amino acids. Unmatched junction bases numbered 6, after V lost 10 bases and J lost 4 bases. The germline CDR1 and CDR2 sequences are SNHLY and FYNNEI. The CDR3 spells CATGQWITEAFF. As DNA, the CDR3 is TGTGCCACGGGACAGTGGATCACTGAAGCTTTCTTT. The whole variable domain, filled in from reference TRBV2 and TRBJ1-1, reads EPEVTQTPSHQVTQMGQEVILRCVPISNHLYFYWYRQILGQKVEFLVSFYNNEISEKSEIFDDQFSVERPDGSNFTLKIRSTKLEDSAMYFCATGQWITEAFFGQGTRLTVV.

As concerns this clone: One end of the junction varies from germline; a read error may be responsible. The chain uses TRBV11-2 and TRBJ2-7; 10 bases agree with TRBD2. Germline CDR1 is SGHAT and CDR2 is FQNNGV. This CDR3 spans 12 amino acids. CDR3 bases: TGTGCCAGCAGCACCGGGACTAGCGATAGACACTTC. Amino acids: CASSTGTSDRHF.

Written as DNA, the CDR3 is TGTGCCAGCAGCCAATCCACTAGCGGATACACAGATACGCAGTATTTT. Translating it yields CASSQSTSGYTDTQYF. The V call is TRBV7-8, the J call TRBJ2-3; 8 bases are a match to TRBD2. Losses at the gene ends were 5 bases for V and 2 bases for J; bases not matched to a gene: 9. CDR1 is SGHVS and CDR2 is FQNEAQ in the germline V gene. The CDR3 extends over 16 amino acids. The whole variable domain, remainder taken from reference TRBV7-8 and TRBJ2-3, is GAGVSQSPRYKVAKRGQDVALRCDPISGHVSLFWYQQALGQGPEFLTYFQNEAQLDKSGLPSDRFFAERPEGSVSTLKIQRTQQEDSAVYLCASSQSTSGYTDTQYFGPGTRLTVL.

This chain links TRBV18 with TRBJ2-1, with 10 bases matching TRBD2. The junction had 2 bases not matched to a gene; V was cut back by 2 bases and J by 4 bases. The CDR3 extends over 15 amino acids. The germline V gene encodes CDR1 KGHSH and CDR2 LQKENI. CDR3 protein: CASSPRTSGYNEQFF. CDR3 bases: TGTGCCAGCTCACCAAGGACTAGCGGTTACAATGAGCAGTTCTTC.

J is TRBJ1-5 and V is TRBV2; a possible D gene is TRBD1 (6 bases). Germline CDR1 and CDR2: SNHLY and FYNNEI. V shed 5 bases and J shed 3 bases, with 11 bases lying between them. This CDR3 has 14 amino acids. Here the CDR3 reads CASSFTGNNQPQHF. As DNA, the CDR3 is TGTGCCAGCAGTTTTACAGGGAACAATCAGCCCCAGCATTTT.

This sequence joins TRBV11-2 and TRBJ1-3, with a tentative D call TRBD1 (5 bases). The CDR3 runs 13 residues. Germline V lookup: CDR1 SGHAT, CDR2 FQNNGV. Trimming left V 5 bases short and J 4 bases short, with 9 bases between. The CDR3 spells CASSRQLGNTIYF. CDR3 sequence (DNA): TGTGCCAGCAGCAGACAGCTGGGAAACACCATATATTTT.

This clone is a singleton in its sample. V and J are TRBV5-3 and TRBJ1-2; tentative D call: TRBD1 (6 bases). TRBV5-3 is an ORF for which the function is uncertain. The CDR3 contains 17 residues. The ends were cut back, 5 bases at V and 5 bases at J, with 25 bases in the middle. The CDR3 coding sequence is TGTGCCAGAAGTTTGACAGGAGTCTACTATAGCGGGTATGGCTACACCTTC. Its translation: CARSLTGVYYSGYGYTF.

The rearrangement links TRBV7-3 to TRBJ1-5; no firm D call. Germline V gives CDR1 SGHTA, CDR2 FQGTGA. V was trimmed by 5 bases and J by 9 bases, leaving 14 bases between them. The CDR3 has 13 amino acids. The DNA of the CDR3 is TGTGCCAGCAGCCAGTTTGGCGGCGGGCCCCAGCATTTT. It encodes CASSQFGGGPQHF.

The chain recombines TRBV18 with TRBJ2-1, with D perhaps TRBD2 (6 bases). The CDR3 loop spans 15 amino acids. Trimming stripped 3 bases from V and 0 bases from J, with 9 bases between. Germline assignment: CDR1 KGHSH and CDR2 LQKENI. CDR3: CASSPSGYSYNEQFF. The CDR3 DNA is TGTGCCAGCTCACCTAGCGGATACTCCTACAATGAGCAGTTCTTC.

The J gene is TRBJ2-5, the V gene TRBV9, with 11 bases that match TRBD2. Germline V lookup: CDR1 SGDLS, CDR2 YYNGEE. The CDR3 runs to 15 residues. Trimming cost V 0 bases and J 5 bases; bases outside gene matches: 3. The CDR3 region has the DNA TGTGCCAGCAGCGTAGATCCTAGCGGGAGGGAGACCCAGTACTTC. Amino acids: CASSVDPSGRETQYF. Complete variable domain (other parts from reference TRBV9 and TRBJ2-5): DSGVTQTPKHLITATGQRVTLRCSPRSGDLSVYWYQQSLDQGLQFLIQYYNGEERAKGNILERFSAQQFPDLHSELNLSSLELGDSALYFCASSVDPSGRETQYFGPGTRLLVL.

The CDR3, as DNA: TGTGCCAGCAGTTCTTTATACGAGCAGTACTTC. This sequence encodes CASSSLYEQYF. The genes are TRBV27 and TRBJ2-7; no firm D call. Trimming left V 4 bases short and J 4 bases short, with 5 bases between. Germline CDR1 MNHEY, CDR2 SMNVEV (reference sequence). This CDR3 is 11 amino acids long.

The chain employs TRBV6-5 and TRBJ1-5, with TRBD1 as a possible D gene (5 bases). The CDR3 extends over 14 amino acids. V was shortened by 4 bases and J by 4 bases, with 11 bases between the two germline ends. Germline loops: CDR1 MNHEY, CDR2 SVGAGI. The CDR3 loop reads CASSWGGINQPQHF. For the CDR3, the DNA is TGTGCCAGCAGTTGGGGGGGTATTAATCAGCCCCAGCATTTT.

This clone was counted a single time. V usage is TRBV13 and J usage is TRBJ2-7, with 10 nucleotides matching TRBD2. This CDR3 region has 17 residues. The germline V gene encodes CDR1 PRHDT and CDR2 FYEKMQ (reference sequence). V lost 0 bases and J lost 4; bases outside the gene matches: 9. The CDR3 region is CASSLGTASGSRYEQYF. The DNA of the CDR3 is TGTGCCAGCAGCTTAGGGACCGCTAGCGGGAGTAGGTACGAGCAGTACTTC.

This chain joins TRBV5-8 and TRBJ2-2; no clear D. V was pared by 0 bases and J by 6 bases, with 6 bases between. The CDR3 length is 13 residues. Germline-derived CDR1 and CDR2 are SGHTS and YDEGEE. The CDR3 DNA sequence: TGTGCCAGCAGCTTGGCCTTCCCCGGGGAGCTGTTTTTT. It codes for CASSLAFPGELFF.

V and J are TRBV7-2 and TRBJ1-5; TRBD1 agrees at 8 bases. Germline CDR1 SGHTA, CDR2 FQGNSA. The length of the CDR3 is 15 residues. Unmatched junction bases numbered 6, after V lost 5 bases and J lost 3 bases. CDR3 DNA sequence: TGTGCCAGCAGCACCCGGACAGGGTACAATCAGCCCCAGCATTTT. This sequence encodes CASSTRTGYNQPQHF.

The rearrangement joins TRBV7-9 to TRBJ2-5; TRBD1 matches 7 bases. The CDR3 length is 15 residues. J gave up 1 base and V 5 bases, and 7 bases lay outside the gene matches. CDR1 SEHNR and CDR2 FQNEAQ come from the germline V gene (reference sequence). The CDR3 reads CASSPRDRAQETQYF. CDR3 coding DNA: TGTGCCAGCAGCCCCAGAGACAGGGCCCAAGAGACCCAGTACTTC.

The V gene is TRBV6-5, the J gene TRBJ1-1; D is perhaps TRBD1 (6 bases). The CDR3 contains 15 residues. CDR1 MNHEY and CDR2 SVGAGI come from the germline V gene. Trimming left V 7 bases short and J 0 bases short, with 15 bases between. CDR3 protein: CASTPSDRMNTEAFF. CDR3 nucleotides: TGTGCCAGCACCCCTTCGGACAGAATGAACACTGAAGCTTTCTTT.

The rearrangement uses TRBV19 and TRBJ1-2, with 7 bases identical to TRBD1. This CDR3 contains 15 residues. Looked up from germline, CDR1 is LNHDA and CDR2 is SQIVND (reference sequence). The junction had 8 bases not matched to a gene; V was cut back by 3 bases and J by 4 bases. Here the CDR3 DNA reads TGTGCCAGTAGTATTTCTTCAGGGGGAGGCTATGGCTACACCTTC. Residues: CASSISSGGGYGYTF. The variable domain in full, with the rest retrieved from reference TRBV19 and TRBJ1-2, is DGGITQSPKYLFRKEGQNVTLSCEQNLNHDAMYWYRQDPGQGLRLIYYSQIVNDFQKGDIAEGYSVSREKKESFPLTVTSAQKNPTAFYLCASSISSGGGYGYTFGSGTRLTVV.

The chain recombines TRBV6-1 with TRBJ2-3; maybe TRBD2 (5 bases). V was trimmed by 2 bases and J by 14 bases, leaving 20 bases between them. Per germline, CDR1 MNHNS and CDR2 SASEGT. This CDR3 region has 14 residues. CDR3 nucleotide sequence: TGTGCCAGCAGTGAAACTAGTGTATGGGCCTCAAGGTATTTT. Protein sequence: CASSETSVWASRYF.

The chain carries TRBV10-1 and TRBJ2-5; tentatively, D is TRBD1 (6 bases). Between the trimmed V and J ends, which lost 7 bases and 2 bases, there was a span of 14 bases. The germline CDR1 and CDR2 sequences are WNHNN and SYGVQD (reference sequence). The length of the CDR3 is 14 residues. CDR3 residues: CASKKVGQQETQYF. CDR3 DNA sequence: TGCGCCAGCAAGAAAGTAGGACAGCAAGAGACCCAGTACTTC.

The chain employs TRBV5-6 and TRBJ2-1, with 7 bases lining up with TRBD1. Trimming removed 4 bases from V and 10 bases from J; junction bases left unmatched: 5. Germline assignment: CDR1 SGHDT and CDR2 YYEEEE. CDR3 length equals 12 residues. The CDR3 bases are TGTGCCAGCAGCCGGGACAGTGGCGAGCAGTTCTTC. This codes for CASSRDSGEQFF.

For the CDR3, the DNA is TGCGCCAGCAGCTTGGAAGGGCGGGACGGCACGATCTCTGGGGCCAACGTCCTGACTTTC. Encoded protein: CASSLEGRDGTISGANVLTF. This rearrangement joins TRBV5-1 to TRBJ2-6, with D possibly being TRBD2 (6 bases). V lost 0 bases to trimming and J lost 0 bases, with 19 bases between them. The CDR3 runs 20 residues. CDR1 SGHRS and CDR2 YFSETQ come from the germline V gene.